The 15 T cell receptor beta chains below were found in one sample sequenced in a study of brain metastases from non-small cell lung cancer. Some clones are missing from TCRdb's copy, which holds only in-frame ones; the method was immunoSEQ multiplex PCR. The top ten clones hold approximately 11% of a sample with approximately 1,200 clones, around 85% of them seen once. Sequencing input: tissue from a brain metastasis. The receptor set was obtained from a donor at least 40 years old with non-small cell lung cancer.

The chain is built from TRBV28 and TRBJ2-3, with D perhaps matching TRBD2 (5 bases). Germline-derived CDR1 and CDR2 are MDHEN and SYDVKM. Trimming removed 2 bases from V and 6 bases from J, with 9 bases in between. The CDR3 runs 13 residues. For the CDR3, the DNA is TGTGCCAGCAGTTTACGGGGATACGATACGCAGTATTTT. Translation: CASSLRGYDTQYF.

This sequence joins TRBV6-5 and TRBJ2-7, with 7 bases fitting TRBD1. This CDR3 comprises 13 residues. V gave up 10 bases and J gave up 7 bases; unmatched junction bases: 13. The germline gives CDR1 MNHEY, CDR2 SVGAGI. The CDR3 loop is CATEGQHPGEQYF. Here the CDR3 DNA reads TGTGCCACCGAGGGACAGCACCCAGGGGAGCAGTACTTC.

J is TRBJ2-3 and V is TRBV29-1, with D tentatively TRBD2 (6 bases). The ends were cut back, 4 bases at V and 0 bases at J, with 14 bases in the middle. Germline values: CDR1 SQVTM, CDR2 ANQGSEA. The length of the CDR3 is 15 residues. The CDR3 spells CSVALGGTSTDTQYF. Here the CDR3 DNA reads TGCAGCGTTGCCCTGGGTGGGACTAGCACAGATACGCAGTATTTT.

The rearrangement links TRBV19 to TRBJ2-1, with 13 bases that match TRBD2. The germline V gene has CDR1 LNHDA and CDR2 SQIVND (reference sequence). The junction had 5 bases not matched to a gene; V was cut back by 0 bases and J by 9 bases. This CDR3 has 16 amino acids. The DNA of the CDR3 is TGTGCCAGTAGTATAGATGGGACTAGCGGGACCCCTGAGCAGTTCTTC. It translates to CASSIDGTSGTPEQFF.

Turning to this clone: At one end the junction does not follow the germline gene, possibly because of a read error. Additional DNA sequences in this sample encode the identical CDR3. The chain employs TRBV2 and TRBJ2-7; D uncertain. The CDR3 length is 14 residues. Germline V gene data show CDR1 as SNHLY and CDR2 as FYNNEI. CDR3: CAHGGRAPSYEQYF. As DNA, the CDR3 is TGTGCCCACGGCGGTAGAGCACCATCCTACGAGCAGTATTTC. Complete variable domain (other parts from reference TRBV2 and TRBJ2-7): EPEVTQTPSHQVTQMGQEVILRCVPISNHLYFYWYRQILGQKVEFLVSFYNNEISEKSEIFDDQFSVERPDGSNFTLKIRSTKLEDSAMYFCAHGGRAPSYEQYFGPGTRLTVT.

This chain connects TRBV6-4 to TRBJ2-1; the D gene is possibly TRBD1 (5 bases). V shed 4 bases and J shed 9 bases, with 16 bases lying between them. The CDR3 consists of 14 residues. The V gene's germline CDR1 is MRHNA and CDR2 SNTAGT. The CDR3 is CASSAQSRTTEQFF. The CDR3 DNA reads TGTGCCAGCAGTGCTCAATCTCGGACAACTGAGCAGTTCTTC.

This CDR3 reads CASSFSGGGGTEAFF. CDR3 bases: TGTGCCAGCAGCTTTTCAGGGGGCGGTGGGACTGAAGCTTTCTTT. The V call is TRBV5-5, the J call TRBJ1-1; 8 nucleotides agree with TRBD1. With 2 bases clipped from V and 5 bases from J, the junction kept 8 bases outside the gene matches. The CDR3 consists of 15 residues. Looked up from germline, CDR1 is SGHKS and CDR2 is YYEKEE (reference sequence).

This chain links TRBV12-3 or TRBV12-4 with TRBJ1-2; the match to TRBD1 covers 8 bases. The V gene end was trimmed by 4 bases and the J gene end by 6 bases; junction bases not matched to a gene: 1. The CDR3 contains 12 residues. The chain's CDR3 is CASSSTGDGYTF. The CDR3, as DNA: TGTGCCAGCAGTTCGACAGGGGATGGCTACACCTTC.

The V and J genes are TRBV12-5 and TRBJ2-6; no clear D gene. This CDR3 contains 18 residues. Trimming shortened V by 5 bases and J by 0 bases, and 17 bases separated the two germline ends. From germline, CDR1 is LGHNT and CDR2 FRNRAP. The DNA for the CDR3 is TGTGCTAGTGGTCCAACCCCCGGCGTAAGCTCTGGGGCCAACGTCCTGACTTTC. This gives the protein CASGPTPGVSSGANVLTF.

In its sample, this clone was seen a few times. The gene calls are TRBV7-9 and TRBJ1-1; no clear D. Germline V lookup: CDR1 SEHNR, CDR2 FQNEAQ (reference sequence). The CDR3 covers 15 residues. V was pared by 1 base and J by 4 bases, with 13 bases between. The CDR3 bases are TGTGCCAGCAGCTTAGATAGGGCAGGCCCCACTGAAGCTTTCTTT. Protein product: CASSLDRAGPTEAFF. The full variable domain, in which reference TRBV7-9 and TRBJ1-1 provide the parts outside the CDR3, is DTGVSQNPRHKITKRGQNVTFRCDPISEHNRLYWYRQTLGQGPEFLTYFQNEAQLEKSRLLSDRFSAERPKGSFSTLEIQRTEQGDSAMYLCASSLDRAGPTEAFFGQGTRLTVV.

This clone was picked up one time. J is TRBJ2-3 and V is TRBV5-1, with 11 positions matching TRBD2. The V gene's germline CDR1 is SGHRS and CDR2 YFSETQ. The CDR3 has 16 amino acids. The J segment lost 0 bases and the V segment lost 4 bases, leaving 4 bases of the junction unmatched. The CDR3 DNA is TGCGCCAGCAGCCCGGGACTAGCGGCTAGCACAGATACGCAGTATTTT. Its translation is CASSPGLAASTDTQYF.

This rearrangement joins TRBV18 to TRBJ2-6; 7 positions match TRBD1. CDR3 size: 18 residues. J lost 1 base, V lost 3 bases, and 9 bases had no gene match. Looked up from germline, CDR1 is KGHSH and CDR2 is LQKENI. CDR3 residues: CASSPTGNLGSGANVLTF. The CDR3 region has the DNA TGTGCCAGCTCACCGACAGGGAATTTAGGATCTGGGGCCAACGTCCTGACTTTC.

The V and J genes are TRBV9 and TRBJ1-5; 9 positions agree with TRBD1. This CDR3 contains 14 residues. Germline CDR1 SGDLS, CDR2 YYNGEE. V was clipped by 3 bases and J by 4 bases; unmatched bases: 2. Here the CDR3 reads CASSGQGGNQPQHF. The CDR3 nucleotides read TGTGCCAGCAGCGGACAGGGGGGGAATCAGCCCCAGCATTTT.

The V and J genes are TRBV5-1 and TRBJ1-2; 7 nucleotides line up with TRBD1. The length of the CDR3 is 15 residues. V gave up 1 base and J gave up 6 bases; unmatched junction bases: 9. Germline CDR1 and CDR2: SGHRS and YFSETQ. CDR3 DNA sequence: TGCGCCAGCAGCTTGATGTTTGGGACAGATAATGGCTACACCTTC. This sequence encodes CASSLMFGTDNGYTF.

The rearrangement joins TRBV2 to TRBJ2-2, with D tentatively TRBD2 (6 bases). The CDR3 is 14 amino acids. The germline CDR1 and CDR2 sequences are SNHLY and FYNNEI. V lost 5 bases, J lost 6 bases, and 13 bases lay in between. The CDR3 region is CASSREPDAGELFF. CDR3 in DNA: TGTGCCAGCAGTCGGGAGCCGGACGCCGGGGAGCTGTTTTTT.